These 28 T cell receptor beta chains originate from one sample sequenced in a study of blood T cell repertoires in COVID-19. Using immunoSEQ multiplex PCR, the repertoire was profiled, and TCRdb retains in-frame clones only, with some absent. The sample gives tens of thousands of clones, approximately 88% of which show up once; over 8.5% is in the top ten. Sequences were obtained from peripheral blood. All receptors come from a man older than 75 with acute or convalescent COVID-19.

CDR3 sequence (DNA): TGTGCCAGCAGCGTAGAACGGGGGAAGGGGACCGGGGAGCTGTTTTTT. It is translated as CASSVERGKGTGELFF. The gene calls are TRBV9 and TRBJ2-2; D perhaps matches TRBD2 (6 bases). The germline V gene encodes CDR1 SGDLS and CDR2 YYNGEE. The V gene lost 0 bases and the J gene lost 5 bases, with 14 bases spanning the gap. The CDR3 has 16 amino acids.

The chain uses TRBV4-1 and TRBJ2-3, with D perhaps matching TRBD2 (5 bases). The germline V gene encodes CDR1 MGHRA and CDR2 YSYEKL. Trimming left V 1 base short and J 1 base short, with 12 bases between. The CDR3 extends over 16 amino acids. CDR3 nucleotides: TGCGCCAGCAGCCAAGGACCGAGCGGTCGCACAGATACGCAGTATTTT. Encoded protein: CASSQGPSGRTDTQYF.

This clone was seen once. The genes are TRBV3-1 (or the pseudogene TRBV3-2) and TRBJ2-7; 9 bases match TRBD2. CDR1 is LGHDT, CDR2 YNNKEL, per germline (reference sequence). This CDR3 has 13 residues. J lost 6 bases, V lost 7 bases, and 7 bases had no gene match. CDR3 in DNA: TGTGCCAGCACGGGACTAGCTAGGGGCGAGCAGTACTTC. Residues: CASTGLARGEQYF.

This clone has more than one count but fewer than ten. This chain joins TRBV19 and TRBJ1-2; 8 bases map to TRBD1. The length of the CDR3 is 14 residues. The trim removed 4 bases at V and 6 bases at J, leaving 7 bases unmatched. The germline CDR1 and CDR2 sequences are LNHDA and SQIVND (reference sequence). CDR3 DNA: TGTGCCAGTAGTAGAGGACAGGGTGAGGATGGCTACACCTTC. It encodes CASSRGQGEDGYTF.

This chain connects TRBV3-1 (or the pseudogene TRBV3-2) to TRBJ1-5, with D uncertain. This CDR3 comprises 15 residues. In germline, CDR1 is LGHDT, CDR2 YNNKEL (reference sequence). The V end lost 0 bases, the J end lost 7 bases, and 13 bases lay between the germline ends. CDR3 protein: CASSQEGTDLQPQHF. The CDR3 coding sequence is TGTGCCAGCAGCCAAGAAGGCACAGACCTCCAGCCCCAGCATTTT.

J is TRBJ2-3 and V is TRBV7-2; 13 bases are a match to TRBD2. The CDR3 consists of 17 residues. Germline CDR1 reads SGHTA; CDR2 reads FQGNSA. J was trimmed by 4 bases and V by 4 bases; bases with no gene match: 8. This chain's CDR3 is CASSWIGTSGKSDTQYF. As DNA, the CDR3 is TGTGCCAGCAGCTGGATCGGGACTAGCGGGAAATCAGATACGCAGTATTTT. Using reference TRBV7-2 and TRBJ2-3 for the parts outside the CDR3, the full variable domain is GAGVSQSPSNKVTEKGKDVELRCDPISGHTALYWYRQSLGQGLEFLIYFQGNSAPDKSGLPSDRFSAERTGGSVSTLTIQRTQQEDSAVYLCASSWIGTSGKSDTQYFGPGTRLTVL.

The rearrangement uses TRBV19 and TRBJ2-5; TRBD2 agrees at 8 bases. Germline-derived CDR1 and CDR2 are LNHDA and SQIVND (reference sequence). The V and J ends lost 5 bases and 6 bases, in that order; junction bases with no gene match: 2. The CDR3 loop spans 12 amino acids. CDR3 loop: CASSREGQTQYF. The CDR3 region has the DNA TGTGCCAGTAGTCGGGAGGGACAGACCCAGTACTTC. The variable domain in full, completed from reference TRBV19 and TRBJ2-5, reads DGGITQSPKYLFRKEGQNVTLSCEQNLNHDAMYWYRQDPGQGLRLIYYSQIVNDFQKGDIAEGYSVSREKKESFPLTVTSAQKNPTAFYLCASSREGQTQYFGPGTRLLVL.

The CDR3 protein is CASSLEYPESYEQYF. In DNA, the CDR3 is TGTGCCAGCAGCTTAGAGTACCCGGAGTCCTACGAGCAGTACTTC. The J gene is TRBJ2-7, the V gene TRBV7-9, with unresolved D. Between the trimmed V and J ends, which lost 1 base and 1 base, there was a span of 11 bases. The CDR3 totals 15 residues. In germline, CDR1 is SEHNR, CDR2 FQNEAQ (reference sequence).

The chain links TRBV6-4 to TRBJ1-2; 8 bases match TRBD1. J gave up 0 bases and V 0 bases, and 15 bases lay outside the gene matches. Germline values: CDR1 MRHNA, CDR2 SNTAGT. This CDR3 region has 20 residues. The DNA for the CDR3 is TGTGCCAGCAGTGACTCCTCCCACTTGTACAGGGGGATCCCTAACTATGGCTACACCTTC. Protein sequence: CASSDSSHLYRGIPNYGYTF.

This chain links TRBV5-4 with TRBJ2-3; 11 bases fit TRBD2. V lost 4 bases to trimming and J lost 2 bases; unmatched junction nucleotides: 6. Per the germline V gene, CDR1 is SGHNT and CDR2 is YYREEE (reference sequence). This CDR3 has 16 amino acids. The chain's CDR3 is CASSLRGLAATDTQYF. The CDR3 DNA is TGTGCCAGCAGCCTTCGGGGACTAGCGGCCACAGATACGCAGTATTTT.

This clone turned up a few times. The chain combines TRBV5-4 with TRBJ2-7, with 11 nucleotides matching TRBD2. J lost 3 bases, V lost 4 bases, and 9 bases had no gene match. The CDR3 is made up of 16 amino acids. Per the germline V gene, CDR1 is SGHNT and CDR2 is YYREEE (reference sequence). CDR3 DNA sequence: TGTGCCAGCAGCGCCGAAACTAGCGGGGGACTCTACGAGCAGTACTTC. Residues: CASSAETSGGLYEQYF.

V gene TRBV7-2 combines with J gene TRBJ2-7; D perhaps matches TRBD2 (5 bases). The length of the CDR3 is 14 residues. The ends were cut back, 5 bases at V and 2 bases at J, with 13 bases in the middle. Germline lookup yields CDR1 SGHTA and CDR2 FQGNSA. For the CDR3, the DNA is TGTGCCAGCAGCCAGACACTAGGGCCCTACGAGCAGTACTTC. Its translation is CASSQTLGPYEQYF.

For the CDR3, the DNA is TGTGCCTGGAGTGAGAGGAATCAGCCCCAGCATTTT. It is translated as CAWSERNQPQHF. J is TRBJ1-5 and V is TRBV30; D remains ambiguous. Trimming cost V 1 base and J 4 bases, with 5 bases left between them. The CDR3 is 12 residues long. Germline V CDR1 and CDR2: GTSNPN, SVGIG (reference sequence).

This clone showed up just a few times. The genes are TRBV5-6 and TRBJ2-7; 10 bases map to TRBD2. CDR3 length: 16 residues. Per germline, CDR1 SGHDT and CDR2 YYEEEE. J was trimmed by 2 bases and V by 1 base; bases with no gene match: 6. CDR3 region: CASSLIGTSATYEQYF. DNA of the CDR3: TGTGCCAGCAGCTTGATCGGGACTAGCGCCACCTACGAGCAGTACTTC.

This clone was observed a few times. The V call is TRBV7-9, the J call TRBJ1-2, with TRBD1 matching over 7 bases. V shed 4 bases and J 2 bases; nucleotides not matched to a gene: 10. This CDR3 is 16 amino acids long. CDR1 and CDR2 (germline): SEHNR, FQNEAQ (reference sequence). The CDR3 protein is CASSSPSRGLNYGYTF. Written as DNA, the CDR3 is TGTGCCAGCAGCTCTCCTTCTAGGGGGCTCAACTATGGCTACACCTTC. The entire variable domain, with the rest obtained from reference TRBV7-9 and TRBJ1-2, is as follows: DTGVSQNPRHKITKRGQNVTFRCDPISEHNRLYWYRQTLGQGPEFLTYFQNEAQLEKSRLLSDRFSAERPKGSFSTLEIQRTEQGDSAMYLCASSSPSRGLNYGYTFGSGTRLTVV.

V usage is TRBV5-4 and J usage is TRBJ2-6; 7 nucleotides align to TRBD2. This CDR3 has 17 residues. Trimming at V came to 4 bases and at J to 2 bases, leaving 9 bases not matched to a gene. The germline V gene has CDR1 SGHNT and CDR2 YYREEE (reference sequence). The CDR3 DNA follows: TGTGCCAGCAGCGGGGGGGACGCCTATCCTGGGGCCAACGTCCTGACTTTC. Encoded protein: CASSGGDAYPGANVLTF.

This clone appeared a few times. This sequence joins TRBV7-6 and TRBJ2-3; 13 bases align to TRBD2. V gave up 11 bases and J gave up 3 bases; unmatched junction bases: 8. The CDR3 has 15 residues. Germline values: CDR1 SGHVS, CDR2 FNYEAQ. The CDR3 here is CASGLAGVRTDTQYF. CDR3 coding DNA: TGTGCCTCAGGACTAGCGGGAGTAAGGACAGATACGCAGTATTTT. Filled out from reference TRBV7-6 and TRBJ2-3, the complete variable domain reads GAGVSQSPRYKVTKRGQDVALRCDPISGHVSLYWYRQALGQGPEFLTYFNYEAQQDKSGLPNDRFSAERPEGSISTLTIQRTEQRDSAMYRCASGLAGVRTDTQYFGPGTRLTVL.

This clone occurred a few times. This chain connects TRBV30 to TRBJ2-3, with 8 bases fitting TRBD2. The CDR3 contains 17 residues. V lost 4 bases, J lost 0 bases, and 12 bases stayed unmatched. Looked up from germline, CDR1 is GTSNPN and CDR2 is SVGIG (reference sequence). The CDR3 DNA is TGTGCCTGGACCCGGGGGCTAGCGGGTACTAGCACAGATACGCAGTATTTT. This gives the protein CAWTRGLAGTSTDTQYF.

This clone was observed a single time. V is TRBV3-1 (or the pseudogene TRBV3-2) and J is TRBJ2-7; TRBD2 might be the D (6 bases). Trimming removed 7 bases at V and 2 bases at J, with 18 bases between. This CDR3 contains 15 residues. Germline V CDR1 and CDR2: LGHDT, YNNKEL (reference sequence). CDR3 sequence: CASTPVAGSTYEQYF. The DNA of the CDR3 is TGTGCCAGCACCCCAGTGGCGGGGTCGACCTACGAGCAGTACTTC.

This clone was observed a single time. The rearrangement joins TRBV7-2 to TRBJ2-2; D gene ambiguous. The CDR3 is 16 residues long. V was clipped by 2 bases and J by 4 bases, with 14 bases between them. Germline loops: CDR1 SGHTA, CDR2 FQGNSA. The CDR3 DNA reads TGTGCCAGCAGCTTAAGCCCTGCGGAAGTCACCGGGGAGCTGTTTTTT. Protein sequence: CASSLSPAEVTGELFF.

This chain uses TRBV5-1 with TRBJ1-4; TRBD1 agrees at 7 bases. The V gene end was trimmed by 4 bases and the J gene end by 8 bases; junction bases not matched to a gene: 14. This CDR3 spans 16 amino acids. Germline CDR1 SGHRS, CDR2 YFSETQ. The CDR3 region is CASSVGQDWLREKLFF. The CDR3 nucleotides read TGCGCCAGCAGCGTAGGACAGGACTGGTTACGCGAAAAACTGTTTTTT.

The V call is TRBV21-1, the J call TRBJ2-7; the table's D call TRBD1 went unverified against the DNA. TRBV21-1 is a listed pseudogene. CDR3 length: 14 amino acids. The CDR3 protein is CASSTNRGPYEQYF. Here the CDR3 DNA reads TGTGCCAGCAGCACAAACAGGGGCCCCTACGAGCAGTACTTC.

The rearrangement uses TRBV7-8 and TRBJ1-2; D call uncertain. Germline CDR1 is SGHVS and CDR2 is FQNEAQ. CDR3 length: 15 amino acids. V dropped 1 base and J dropped 4 bases, with 13 bases sitting between them. CDR3 DNA sequence: TGTGCCAGCAGCTTAGGAAGCGAGGGTGCCTATGGCTACACCTTC. Protein sequence: CASSLGSEGAYGYTF.

The chain recombines TRBV29-1 with TRBJ2-1; no clear D. This CDR3 is 12 amino acids long. Germline V gene data show CDR1 as SQVTM and CDR2 as ANQGSEA. V shed 4 bases and J shed 5 bases, with 9 bases lying between them. DNA of the CDR3: TGCAGCGTTGCTAGACTCGACAATGAGCAGTTCTTC. Translated, it gives CSVARLDNEQFF.

This clone came up once. This chain joins TRBV7-9 and TRBJ2-7; D is ambiguous. This CDR3 is built from 11 residues. Germline CDR1 and CDR2: SEHNR and FQNEAQ (reference sequence). V gave up 3 bases and J gave up 6 bases, with 6 bases separating them. CDR3 bases: TGTGCCAGCAGCTTTAGGAGCGAGCAGTACTTC. Amino acid sequence: CASSFRSEQYF.

The rearrangement links TRBV30 to TRBJ2-7, with 9 bases lining up with TRBD2. The germline V gene encodes CDR1 GTSNPN and CDR2 SVGIG (reference sequence). This CDR3 has 16 residues. Unmatched junction bases numbered 13, after V lost 7 bases and J lost 0 bases. CDR3 sequence: CAYLGGSSGSSYEQYF. CDR3 nucleotide sequence: TGTGCCTACTTAGGAGGCAGTAGCGGGAGCTCCTACGAGCAGTACTTC.

This sequence joins TRBV2 and TRBJ2-7, with TRBD2 as a possible D gene (6 bases). V shed 5 bases and J shed 0 bases, with 17 bases lying between them. CDR1 is SNHLY and CDR2 is FYNNEI in the germline V gene. This CDR3 spans 16 amino acids. CDR3 sequence (DNA): TGTGCCAGCAGTTTTGGATGGGACTGGAGCTCCTACGAGCAGTACTTC. It encodes CASSFGWDWSSYEQYF.

The chain is built from TRBV29-1 and TRBJ1-5; a possible D gene is TRBD1 (5 bases). The CDR3 length is 15 residues. Trimming left V 4 bases short and J 0 bases short, with 13 bases between. CDR1 is SQVTM and CDR2 is ANQGSEA in the germline V gene. DNA for the CDR3: TGCAGCGTTGGTGACAGCACTTATAGCAATCAGCCCCAGCATTTT. This translates into CSVGDSTYSNQPQHF.